The source of this T cell receptor (beta chain) is a study of blood T cell repertoires in COVID-19. Some clones are missing from TCRdb's copy, which holds only in-frame ones; the method was immunoSEQ multiplex PCR. The sample has about 160,000 clones, approximately 82% seen once; the top ten hold around 7%. The origin of this receptor is a woman aged 40 to 50 with COVID-19, enrolled during active disease. The specimen sequenced was peripheral blood.

CDR3 residues: CAWSGLAGSLGYNEQFF. CDR3 coding DNA: TGTGCCTGGAGCGGACTAGCGGGGTCGTTGGGTTACAATGAGCAGTTCTTC. The rearrangement joins TRBV30 to TRBJ2-1, with 12 bases matching TRBD2. This CDR3 is built from 17 residues. The J segment lost 4 bases and the V segment lost 3 bases, leaving 10 bases of the junction unmatched. Germline CDR1 reads GTSNPN; CDR2 reads SVGIG (reference sequence). Drawing the rest from reference TRBV30 and TRBJ2-1, the complete variable domain is SQTIHQWPATLVQPVGSPLSLECTVEGTSNPNLYWYRQAAGRGLQLLFYSVGIGQISSEVPQNLSASRPQDRQFILSSKKLLLSDSGFYLCAWSGLAGSLGYNEQFFGPGTRLTVL.